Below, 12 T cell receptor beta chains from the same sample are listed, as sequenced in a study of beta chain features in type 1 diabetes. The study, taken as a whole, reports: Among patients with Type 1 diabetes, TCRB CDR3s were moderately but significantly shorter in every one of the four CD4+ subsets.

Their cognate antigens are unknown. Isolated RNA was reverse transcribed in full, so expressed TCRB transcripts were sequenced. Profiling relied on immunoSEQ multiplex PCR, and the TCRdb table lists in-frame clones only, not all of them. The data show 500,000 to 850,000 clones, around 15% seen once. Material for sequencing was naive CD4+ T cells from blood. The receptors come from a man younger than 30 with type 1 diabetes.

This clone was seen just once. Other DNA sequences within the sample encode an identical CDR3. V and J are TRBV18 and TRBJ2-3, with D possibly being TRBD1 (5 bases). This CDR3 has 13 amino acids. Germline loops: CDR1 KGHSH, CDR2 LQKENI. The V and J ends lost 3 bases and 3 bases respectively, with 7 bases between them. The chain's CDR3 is CASSPSGTDTQYF. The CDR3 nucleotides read TGTGCCAGCTCACCCTCAGGGACAGATACGCAGTATTTT.

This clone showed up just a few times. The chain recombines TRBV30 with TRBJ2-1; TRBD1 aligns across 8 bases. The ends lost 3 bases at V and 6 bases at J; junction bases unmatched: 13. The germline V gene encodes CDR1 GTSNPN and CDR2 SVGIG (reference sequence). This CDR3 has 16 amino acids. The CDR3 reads CAWSAPAGGRGNEQFF. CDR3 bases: TGTGCCTGGAGCGCCCCTGCAGGGGGCCGGGGCAATGAGCAGTTCTTC.

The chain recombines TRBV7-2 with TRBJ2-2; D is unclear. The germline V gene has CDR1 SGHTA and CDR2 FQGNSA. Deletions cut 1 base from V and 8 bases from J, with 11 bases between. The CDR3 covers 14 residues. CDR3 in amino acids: CASSLVTAAGELFF. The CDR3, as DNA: TGTGCCAGCAGCTTAGTAACAGCTGCAGGGGAGCTGTTTTTT.

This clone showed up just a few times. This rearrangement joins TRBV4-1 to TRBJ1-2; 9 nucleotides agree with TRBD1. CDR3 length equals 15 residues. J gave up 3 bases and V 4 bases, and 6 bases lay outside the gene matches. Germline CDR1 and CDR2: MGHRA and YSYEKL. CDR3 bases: TGCGCCAGCAGCCGAACCCGGGACAGGGACTATGGCTACACCTTC. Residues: CASSRTRDRDYGYTF.

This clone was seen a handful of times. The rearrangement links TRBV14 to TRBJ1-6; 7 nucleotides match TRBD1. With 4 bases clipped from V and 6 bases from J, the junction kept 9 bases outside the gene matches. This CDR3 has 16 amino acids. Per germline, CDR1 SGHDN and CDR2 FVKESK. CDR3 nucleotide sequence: TGTGCCAGCAGCCCAAGGACAGGTCCTAGTAATTCACCCCTCCACTTT. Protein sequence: CASSPRTGPSNSPLHF. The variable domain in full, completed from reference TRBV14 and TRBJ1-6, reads EAGVTQFPSHSVIEKGQTVTLRCDPISGHDNLYWYRRVMGKEIKFLLHFVKESKQDESGMPNNRFLAERTGGTYSTLKVQPAELEDSGVYFCASSPRTGPSNSPLHFGNGTRLTVT.

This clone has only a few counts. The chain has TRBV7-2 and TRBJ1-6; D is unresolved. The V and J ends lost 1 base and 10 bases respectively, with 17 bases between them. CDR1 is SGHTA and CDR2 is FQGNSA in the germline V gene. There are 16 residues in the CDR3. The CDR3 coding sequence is TGTGCCAGCAGCTTAGGGGGTGCGACGGGAGGGTCACCCCTCCACTTT. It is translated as CASSLGGATGGSPLHF.

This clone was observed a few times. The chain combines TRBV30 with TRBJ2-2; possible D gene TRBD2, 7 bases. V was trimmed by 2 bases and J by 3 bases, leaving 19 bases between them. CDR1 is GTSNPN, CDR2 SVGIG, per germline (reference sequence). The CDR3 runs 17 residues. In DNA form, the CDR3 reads TGTGCCTGGAGTCCCACGGCGGGGGCGGCGGACACCGGGGAGCTGTTTTTT. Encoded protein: CAWSPTAGAADTGELFF.

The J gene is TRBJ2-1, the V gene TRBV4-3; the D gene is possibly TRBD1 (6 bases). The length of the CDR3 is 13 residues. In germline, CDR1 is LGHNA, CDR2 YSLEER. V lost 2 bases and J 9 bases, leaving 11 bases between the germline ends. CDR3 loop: CASSQTGWPEQFF. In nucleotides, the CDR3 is TGCGCCAGCAGCCAAACAGGGTGGCCTGAGCAGTTCTTC.

The DNA of the CDR3 is TGTGCCAGCAGTTCGACCCTGGGACCGCAGTTCTTC. Its protein product is CASSSTLGPQFF. V is TRBV6-5 and J is TRBJ2-1; D may correspond to TRBD1 or TRBD2 (5 bases each). V was pared by 4 bases and J by 12 bases, with 13 bases between. Germline values: CDR1 MNHEY, CDR2 SVGAGI. This CDR3 is 12 amino acids long.

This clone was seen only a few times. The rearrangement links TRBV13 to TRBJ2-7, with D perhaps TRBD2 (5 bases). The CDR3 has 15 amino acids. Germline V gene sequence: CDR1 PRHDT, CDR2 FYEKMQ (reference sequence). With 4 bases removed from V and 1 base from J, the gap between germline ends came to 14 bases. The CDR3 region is CASSSRPGGSYEQYF. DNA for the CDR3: TGTGCCAGCAGCTCCCGGCCAGGAGGATCCTACGAGCAGTACTTC.

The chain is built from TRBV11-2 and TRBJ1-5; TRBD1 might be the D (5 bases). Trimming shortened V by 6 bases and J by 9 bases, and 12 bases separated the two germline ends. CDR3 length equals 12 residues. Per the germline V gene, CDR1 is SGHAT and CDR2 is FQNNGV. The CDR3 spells CASSFPGGPQHF. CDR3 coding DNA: TGTGCCAGCAGTTTCCCGGGGGGGCCCCAGCATTTT.

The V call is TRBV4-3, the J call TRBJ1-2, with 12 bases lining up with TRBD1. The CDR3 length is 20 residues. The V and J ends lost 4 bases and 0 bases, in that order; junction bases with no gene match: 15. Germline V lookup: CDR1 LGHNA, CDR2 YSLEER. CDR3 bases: TGCGCCAGCAGCCGGATTACCGGGACAGGGGGCGCAGGGACTAACTATGGCTACACCTTC. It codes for CASSRITGTGGAGTNYGYTF.